These 29 T cell receptor beta chains share one sample of origin, sequenced in a study of CD8 T cells in ankylosing spondylitis. Study outcomes and limitations: It appeared that ankylosing spondylitis blood was characterized by a TCR beta motif of about 8 highly homologous variants.

TCRdb reprocessed the 5' RACE reads with MiXCR, giving one entry per CDR3 protein. The sample yields hundreds of thousands of distinct CDR3 sequences, roughly a quarter seen once. The antigens these receptors bind are not known. What was sequenced was blood, either unsorted or a sorted T cell fraction (not recorded which). These receptors were collected from a male donor with ankylosing spondylitis.

The chain uses TRBV16 and TRBJ2-2; 8 bases align to TRBD1. The CDR3 is made up of 17 amino acids. CDR1 KGHSY and CDR2 FQNENV come from the germline V gene. The V and J ends lost 0 bases and 3 bases, in that order; junction bases with no gene match: 6. The CDR3 is CASSQSRQGADTGELFF. The CDR3 DNA follows: TGTGCCAGCAGCCAATCGCGGCAGGGGGCCGACACCGGGGAGCTGTTTTTT.

The chain joins TRBV20-1 to TRBJ2-1, with unresolved D. The germline gives CDR1 DFQATT, CDR2 SNEGSKA (reference sequence). V was clipped by 1 base and J by 2 bases, with 12 bases between them. The CDR3 is 15 residues long. The CDR3 loop reads CSARVERFPYNEQFF. The CDR3 DNA reads as TGCAGTGCTAGAGTGGAGAGGTTTCCCTACAATGAGCAGTTCTTC.

The V call is TRBV12-3 or TRBV12-4, the J call TRBJ2-1; a possible D gene is TRBD1 (6 bases). This CDR3 is built from 14 residues. The ends were cut back, 5 bases at V and 3 bases at J, with 11 bases in the middle. CDR3 in DNA: TGTGCCAGCAGTCCCTACAGGGTCTACAATGAGCAGTTCTTC. Residues: CASSPYRVYNEQFF.

The V call is TRBV12-3 or TRBV12-4, the J call TRBJ2-1, with D hard to call. The ends were cut back, 3 bases at V and 6 bases at J, with 6 bases in the middle. CDR3 length equals 12 residues. CDR3: CASSFWGNEQFF. The DNA of the CDR3 is TGTGCCAGCAGTTTTTGGGGCAATGAGCAGTTCTTC.

This rearrangement joins TRBV20-1 to TRBJ2-7; 12 nucleotides agree with TRBD2. The CDR3 runs to 12 residues. Germline V gene data show CDR1 as DFQATT and CDR2 as SNEGSKA (reference sequence). The CDR3 region has the DNA TGCAGGACGACTAGCGGGAGCTACGAGCAGTACTTC. Its translation is CRTTSGSYEQYF.

This clonotype was seen a few times. The CDR3 DNA reads as TGTGCCAGCAGTTTACAGGGGGCGCAGTACAATGAGCAGTTCTTC. Its protein is CASSLQGAQYNEQFF. The chain employs TRBV27 and TRBJ2-1; 8 positions agree with TRBD1. CDR1 is MNHEY and CDR2 is SMNVEV in the germline V gene (reference sequence). V lost 2 bases, J lost 4 bases, and 4 bases stayed unmatched. This CDR3 spans 15 amino acids.

This chain links TRBV20-1 with TRBJ1-5; D remains ambiguous. V gave up 5 bases and J gave up 0 bases, with 5 bases separating them. CDR3 length equals 12 residues. CDR1 is DFQATT and CDR2 is SNEGSKA in the germline V gene (reference sequence). The CDR3: CSAEHSNQPQHF. The DNA of the CDR3 is TGCAGTGCTGAACATAGCAATCAGCCCCAGCATTTT.

Worth noting for this clonotype: A junction end diverges from the germline sequence, so it may reflect a read error. The chain combines TRBV3-1 with TRBJ2-2, with TRBD2 identical over 10 bases. Germline loops: CDR1 LGHDT, CDR2 YNNKEL (reference sequence). CDR3 length equals 15 residues. The DNA for the CDR3 is TGTGCCAGAAGCCAAGGAAGCGGGAGGGCCGGGGAGCTGTTTTTT. As protein: CARSQGSGRAGELFF.

Only a few counts were recorded for this clonotype. The CDR3 sequence: CASSLQGGVPEAFF. CDR3 nucleotides: TGTGCCAGCAGTCTACAGGGAGGTGTCCCTGAAGCTTTCTTT. The chain couples TRBV6-5 to TRBJ1-1, with D possibly matching TRBD1 (6 bases). There are 14 residues in the CDR3. CDR1 and CDR2 from the germline V gene are MNHEY and SVGAGI. The V end lost 5 bases, the J end lost 6 bases, and 16 bases lay between the germline ends.

V and J are TRBV20-1 and TRBJ2-5, with 7 bases that match TRBD1. This CDR3 is 13 amino acids long. Germline lookup yields CDR1 DFQATT and CDR2 SNEGSKA (reference sequence). The junction had 3 bases not matched to a gene; V was cut back by 0 bases and J by 5 bases. CDR3 sequence reads: CSARETGTETQYF. The CDR3 DNA reads TGCAGTGCTAGAGAGACAGGGACCGAGACCCAGTACTTC.

This chain links TRBV11-3 with TRBJ2-1; the D gene is possibly TRBD2 (5 bases). From germline, CDR1 is SGHNT and CDR2 YENEEA. Between the trimmed V and J ends, which lost 5 bases and 3 bases, there was a span of 8 bases. This CDR3 has 13 amino acids. The DNA for the CDR3 is TGTGCCAGCAGCGCCCGGGGCTACAATGAGCAGTTCTTC. It yields the protein CASSARGYNEQFF.

This chain joins TRBV10-3 and TRBJ1-3; a weak D match, TRBD1 (6 bases). Germline V gene data show CDR1 as ENHRY and CDR2 as SYGVKD. The CDR3 spans 15 residues. V was shortened by 2 bases and J by 0 bases, with 8 bases between the two germline ends. CDR3 coding DNA: TGTGCCATCAGTGAGGGGGGCCACTCTGGAAACACCATATATTTT. Translation: CAISEGGHSGNTIYF.

There are a few counts of this clonotype. This sequence joins TRBV2 and TRBJ2-7; D may correspond to TRBD1 or TRBD2 (7 bases each). The CDR3 sequence is 14 residues long. The V end lost 5 bases, the J end lost 3 bases, and 14 bases lay between the germline ends. Germline V lookup: CDR1 SNHLY, CDR2 FYNNEI. The chain's CDR3 is CASSMSGGDYEQYF. The CDR3 region has the DNA TGTGCCAGCAGTATGTCAGGGGGGGACTACGAGCAGTACTTC.

The rearrangement uses TRBV20-1 and TRBJ2-7, with 7 bases lining up with TRBD2. The V segment lost 6 bases and the J segment 3 bases; nucleotides outside the gene matches: 11. Germline lookup yields CDR1 DFQATT and CDR2 SNEGSKA (reference sequence). The CDR3 runs 14 residues. DNA of the CDR3: TGCAGTGCCCCATCACCCGCGGGGGTCTACGAGCAGTACTTC. This translates into CSAPSPAGVYEQYF.

This chain links TRBV6-4 with TRBJ2-6; D is unclear. Germline V gene data show CDR1 as MRHNA and CDR2 as SNTAGT. The CDR3 length is 13 residues. The V gene lost 10 bases and the J gene lost 0 bases, with 7 bases spanning the gap. The CDR3: CATSSSGANVLTF. The CDR3 DNA sequence: TGTGCCACTTCAAGCTCTGGGGCCAACGTCCTGACTTTC.

The J gene is TRBJ2-5, the V gene TRBV29-1; 11 bases fit TRBD2. In germline, CDR1 is SQVTM, CDR2 ANQGSEA. The CDR3 is 16 amino acids. J lost 8 bases, V lost 6 bases, and 17 bases had no gene match. In nucleotides, the CDR3 is TGCAGCGTCGTCGGACTAGCGGGCCCGCAGGAGATAACCCAGTACTTC. It encodes CSVVGLAGPQEITQYF.

In this sample, this clonotype turned up once. The chain recombines TRBV2 with TRBJ2-2; 7 nucleotides match TRBD1. The CDR3 extends over 17 amino acids. With V trimmed by 3 bases and J by 6 bases, 13 bases remained unmatched. CDR1 and CDR2 from the germline V gene are SNHLY and FYNNEI. The CDR3 DNA reads TGTGCCAGCAGTGACGCCCGACAGGGATGGGTTCCCGGGGAGCTGTTTTTT. Its protein product is CASSDARQGWVPGELFF.

The chain joins TRBV5-1 to TRBJ2-3, with D unresolved. The length of the CDR3 is 13 residues. CDR1 and CDR2 (germline): SGHRS, YFSETQ. Trimming stripped 1 base from V and 3 bases from J, with 6 bases between. The CDR3 region has the DNA TGCGCCAGCAGCTTGATGGAGACAGATACGCAGTATTTT. Translated, it gives CASSLMETDTQYF.

This chain links TRBV7-2 with TRBJ2-1; 14 positions match TRBD2. There are 16 residues in the CDR3. CDR1 is SGHTA, CDR2 FQGNSA, per germline. Germline trimming cut 3 bases from V and 8 bases from J; bases unmatched to any gene: 6. The CDR3 DNA follows: TGTGCCAGCAGCTTCCCGACTAGCGGGAGGGCTTATGAGCAGTTCTTC. Its protein product is CASSFPTSGRAYEQFF.

The chain is built from TRBV20-1 and TRBJ2-3; 11 bases are a match to TRBD2. The CDR3 covers 18 residues. J gave up 4 bases and V 0 bases, and 12 bases lay outside the gene matches. Germline assignment: CDR1 DFQATT and CDR2 SNEGSKA (reference sequence). CDR3 DNA: TGCAGTGCTAGAGATCCGGGTAGCGGGAGGGCCGAGGCAGATACGCAGTATTTT. Protein: CSARDPGSGRAEADTQYF.

The chain combines TRBV5-5 with TRBJ2-1; 7 positions match TRBD1. The CDR3 is 16 amino acids. Germline loops: CDR1 SGHKS, CDR2 YYEKEE (reference sequence). J lost 0 bases, V lost 4 bases, and 7 bases had no gene match. CDR3 nucleotide sequence: TGTGCCAGCAGCACCGGGACAGAGAGCTCCTACAATGAGCAGTTCTTC. It translates to CASSTGTESSYNEQFF.

The rearrangement joins TRBV12-3 or TRBV12-4 to TRBJ2-1; perhaps D is TRBD1 or TRBD2 (6 bases each). V was cut by 7 bases and J by 9 bases, with 16 bases left in between. This CDR3 has 13 amino acids. This chain's CDR3 is CASNAQGRGEQFF. The CDR3 DNA reads TGTGCCAGCAACGCCCAGGGGCGGGGTGAGCAGTTCTTC.

In its sample, this clonotype was seen a few times. The J gene is TRBJ2-7, the V gene TRBV7-2; 8 bases match TRBD2. The trim removed 0 bases at V and 3 bases at J, leaving 4 bases unmatched. The germline V gene encodes CDR1 SGHTA and CDR2 FQGNSA. The CDR3 consists of 15 residues. The CDR3, as DNA: TGTGCCAGCAGCTTAGCTAGCGGGACATACTACGAGCAGTACTTC. It yields the protein CASSLASGTYYEQYF. Full variable domain (remainder filled in from reference TRBV7-2 and TRBJ2-7): GAGVSQSPSNKVTEKGKDVELRCDPISGHTALYWYRQSLGQGLEFLIYFQGNSAPDKSGLPSDRFSAERTGGSVSTLTIQRTQQEDSAVYLCASSLASGTYYEQYFGPGTRLTVT.

The chain joins TRBV18 to TRBJ1-1; 7 bases agree with TRBD1. V dropped 7 bases and J dropped 4; count of bases not matched to a gene: 6. This CDR3 has 13 amino acids. Germline assignment: CDR1 KGHSH and CDR2 LQKENI. As DNA, the CDR3 is TGTGCCAGCTTACCGGGACAGCTCACTGAAGCTTTCTTT. This encodes CASLPGQLTEAFF.

A few counts support this clonotype. The chain combines TRBV20-1 with TRBJ2-7; TRBD1 is a possible D gene (5 bases). V was clipped by 6 bases and J by 9 bases, with 15 bases between them. CDR3 length: 11 residues. From germline, CDR1 is DFQATT and CDR2 SNEGSKA (reference sequence). Written as DNA, the CDR3 is TGCAGTGCCACTAAGGGGTCCGTGCAGTACGTC. This codes for CSATKGSVQYV.

This clonotype has a handful of counts. The V and J genes are TRBV5-1 and TRBJ2-3; no reliable D call. The germline V gene has CDR1 SGHRS and CDR2 YFSETQ. The CDR3 has 13 amino acids. The V end was cut by 2 bases, the J end by 5 bases, with 9 bases between. This CDR3 reads CASSLWGRDTQYF. In nucleotides, the CDR3 is TGCGCCAGCAGCTTATGGGGAAGAGATACGCAGTATTTT. The full variable domain, rest sourced from reference TRBV5-1 and TRBJ2-3, is KAGVTQTPRYLIKTRGQQVTLSCSPISGHRSVSWYQQTPGQGLQFLFEYFSETQRNKGNFPGRFSGRQFSNSRSEMNVSTLELGDSALYLCASSLWGRDTQYFGPGTRLTVL.

The J gene is TRBJ2-1, the V gene TRBV10-3, with a possible D match to TRBD1 (6 bases). The germline V and J ends were trimmed by 9 bases and 6 bases, with 6 bases remaining between them. CDR1 is ENHRY and CDR2 is SYGVKD in the germline V gene. This CDR3 spans 10 amino acids. The CDR3: CAIGGNEQFF. Written as DNA, the CDR3 is TGTGCCATAGGGGGCAATGAGCAGTTCTTC.

This chain connects TRBV5-1 to TRBJ2-1; weak D call: TRBD1 (6 bases). V lost 6 bases to trimming and J lost 4 bases, with 17 bases between them. This CDR3 comprises 15 residues. Germline loops: CDR1 SGHRS, CDR2 YFSETQ. Here the CDR3 reads CASKLGADDYNEQFF. CDR3 bases: TGCGCCAGCAAACTGGGGGCGGACGATTACAATGAGCAGTTCTTC.

In this sample, this clonotype turned up a few times. This sequence joins TRBV6-1 and TRBJ1-5; D not resolved. The CDR3 consists of 13 residues. V lost 6 bases to trimming and J lost 4 bases, with 10 bases between them. Germline-derived CDR1 and CDR2 are MNHNS and SASEGT. CDR3 residues: CASSFDENQPQHF. The CDR3 DNA reads TGTGCCAGCAGCTTCGACGAGAATCAGCCCCAGCATTTT.